This record concerns one T cell receptor (beta chain) sequence. Its specificity is unknown. Measured with immunoSEQ multiplex PCR; TCRdb has only the in-frame clones, and not every one. The data hold about 96,000 clones, with about 80% observed a single time. This sample is part of a study of a mutant IDH1 vaccine in newly diagnosed glioma. The overall study: Patients under treatment included roughly 60% males and approximately 40% females and had a mean age of roughly 43 years. Every participant had undergone radiotherapy, temozolomide, or both before, and most underwent both.

Study-level results: Induction of immune responses by the vaccine occurred in about 92% of patients. Top peripheral T cell clonotype shifts appeared unrelated to pseudoprogression.

Time point defined: baseline, week 1 (first vaccination visit). Treatment indicated: pre-vaccination baseline after standard-of-care therapy. There are 18 residues in the CDR3. Sample: PBMCs, taken from a glioma patient treated with radiotherapy, temozolomide or both. The receptor was derived from a man in his forties with glioma. The chain joins TRBV21-1 to TRBJ2-7; the table names TRBD2, a call not compared with the DNA. TRBV21-1 represents a pseudogene. CDR3 amino acids: CASSKGRRGTSGRYEQYF. DNA of the CDR3: TGTGCCAGCAGCAAAGGACGAAGGGGCACTAGCGGACGTTACGAGCAGTACTTC.